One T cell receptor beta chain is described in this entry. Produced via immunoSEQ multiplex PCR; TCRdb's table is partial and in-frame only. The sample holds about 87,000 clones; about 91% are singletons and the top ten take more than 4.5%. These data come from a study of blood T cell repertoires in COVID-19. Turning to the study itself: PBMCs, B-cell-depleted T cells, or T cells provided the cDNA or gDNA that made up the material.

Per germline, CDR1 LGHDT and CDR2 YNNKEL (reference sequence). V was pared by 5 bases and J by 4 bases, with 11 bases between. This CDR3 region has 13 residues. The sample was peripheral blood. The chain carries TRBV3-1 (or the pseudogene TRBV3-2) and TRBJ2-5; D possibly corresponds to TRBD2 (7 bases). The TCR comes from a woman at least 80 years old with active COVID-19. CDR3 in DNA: TGTGCCAGCAGCACAAGGGGGGGAGAGACCCAGTACTTC. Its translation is CASSTRGGETQYF.